The next 26 T cell receptor beta chains were all read from a single sample in a study of response to subunit inactivated influenza vaccine. TCRdb reprocessed the RT-PCR reads via MiXCR and lists one record per CDR3 protein. Of about 240,000 distinct CDR3 sequences listed, more than 10% are singletons. The sample consisted of non-naive T cells sorted from PBMCs, taken less than 15 days before vaccination. These receptors were collected from a man aged 45-60 years who received an inactivated influenza vaccine.

This clonotype was detected only a few times. For the CDR3, the DNA is TGCAGTGCCGGATTCAGGGGCCCCACTGAAGCTTTCTTT. Amino acid sequence: CSAGFRGPTEAFF. This chain joins TRBV20-1 and TRBJ1-1; D is possibly TRBD1 (6 bases). Trimming shortened V by 6 bases and J by 4 bases, and 15 bases separated the two germline ends. The germline V gene has CDR1 DFQATT and CDR2 SNEGSKA (reference sequence). The CDR3 covers 13 residues.

This clonotype was picked up a small number of times. V gene TRBV6-2 or TRBV6-3 combines with J gene TRBJ2-1; 9 nucleotides align to TRBD1. V shed 5 bases, J shed 8 bases, and the junction held 13 bases outside the gene matches. Germline V CDR1 and CDR2: MNHEY, SVGEGT. The CDR3 sequence is 16 residues long. CDR3: CASSGRTGVTLDEQFF. The CDR3, as DNA: TGTGCCAGCAGTGGACGGACAGGGGTGACTTTGGATGAGCAGTTCTTC.

This clonotype was seen a few times. The rearrangement joins TRBV5-1 to TRBJ2-3, with 10 positions matching TRBD2. With V trimmed by 3 bases and J by 5 bases, 9 bases remained unmatched. Germline assignment: CDR1 SGHRS and CDR2 YFSETQ. This CDR3 is built from 16 residues. The CDR3 spells CASSSLASGRGDTQYF. The CDR3 DNA follows: TGCGCCAGCAGCTCGCTAGCCAGCGGGAGGGGAGATACGCAGTATTTT.

The rearrangement joins TRBV2 to TRBJ1-5; D is ambiguous. CDR1 and CDR2 from the germline V gene are SNHLY and FYNNEI. This CDR3 has 16 amino acids. The ends were cut back, 3 bases at V and 2 bases at J, with 14 bases in the middle. The CDR3 DNA reads TGTGCCAGCAGTGAGGGTTGGGGTTGGGGCAATCAGCCCCAGCATTTT. This gives the protein CASSEGWGWGNQPQHF. Filled out from reference TRBV2 and TRBJ1-5, the complete variable domain reads EPEVTQTPSHQVTQMGQEVILRCVPISNHLYFYWYRQILGQKVEFLVSFYNNEISEKSEIFDDQFSVERPDGSNFTLKIRSTKLEDSAMYFCASSEGWGWGNQPQHFGDGTRLSIL.

This clonotype was detected many times. The chain carries TRBV11-1 and TRBJ1-1, with TRBD1 matching 9 bases. Germline CDR1 is SGHAT and CDR2 is FQDESV (reference sequence). This CDR3 spans 19 amino acids. J lost 1 base, V lost 5 bases, and 17 bases had no gene match. The CDR3 here is CASSPFSSGQGKRNTEAFF. The CDR3 DNA is TGTGCCAGCAGCCCATTCTCTTCTGGACAGGGGAAGAGGAACACTGAAGCTTTCTTT. Combining the CDR3 with reference TRBV11-1 and TRBJ1-1 gives the whole variable domain EAEVAQSPRYKITEKSQAVAFWCDPISGHATLYWYRQILGQGPELLVQFQDESVVDDSQLPKDRFSAERLKGVDSTLKIQPAELGDSAMYLCASSPFSSGQGKRNTEAFFGQGTRLTVV.

The rearrangement links TRBV11-1 to TRBJ2-5, with D tentatively TRBD2 (5 bases). The CDR3 covers 13 residues. Trimming shortened V by 4 bases and J by 7 bases, and 13 bases separated the two germline ends. The germline gives CDR1 SGHAT, CDR2 FQDESV (reference sequence). The CDR3 bases are TGTGCCAGCAGCTCGGACGGGGTGGGGACCCAGTACTTC. Translating it yields CASSSDGVGTQYF.

The V call is TRBV15, the J call TRBJ2-2; no definite D call. V shed 0 bases and J shed 4 bases, with 9 bases lying between them. Germline V CDR1 and CDR2: LNHNV, YYDKDF (reference sequence). The CDR3 runs to 15 residues. The CDR3 protein is CATSRDLLRTGELFF. The CDR3 region has the DNA TGTGCCACCAGCAGAGATCTATTGCGCACCGGGGAGCTGTTTTTT.

Ten or more counts support this clonotype. J is TRBJ2-1 and V is TRBV7-9; TRBD1 might be the D (5 bases). Per the germline V gene, CDR1 is SEHNR and CDR2 is FQNEAQ (reference sequence). The CDR3 spans 15 residues. V shed 1 base and J shed 3 bases, with 10 bases lying between them. The CDR3 region has the DNA TGTGCCAGCAGCTTAGGGGTCAGGGTCTACAATGAGCAGTTCTTC. Protein: CASSLGVRVYNEQFF.

This chain uses TRBV5-6 with TRBJ2-6; D remains ambiguous. V was clipped by 5 bases and J by 5 bases, with 8 bases between them. The CDR3 is 13 residues long. Looked up from germline, CDR1 is SGHDT and CDR2 is YYEEEE. In DNA, the CDR3 is TGTGCCAGCAGTGCTACAAGGGCCAACGTCCTGACTTTC. This sequence encodes CASSATRANVLTF.

This clonotype was seen at least ten times. The chain has TRBV4-1 and TRBJ1-2; a possible D gene is TRBD1 (5 bases). Germline V CDR1 and CDR2: MGHRA, YSYEKL. Trimming removed 1 base at V and 4 bases at J, with 19 bases between. The CDR3 runs 17 residues. CDR3 region: CASSQGSPRGALYGYTF. The CDR3 nucleotides read TGCGCCAGCAGCCAAGGATCTCCGCGTGGGGCCCTCTATGGCTACACCTTC.

This clonotype was observed a handful of times. J is TRBJ2-7 and V is TRBV5-1; D is perhaps TRBD1 (5 bases). There are 13 residues in the CDR3. Germline CDR1 is SGHRS and CDR2 is YFSETQ. Trimming shortened V by 4 bases and J by 2 bases, and 10 bases separated the two germline ends. DNA of the CDR3: TGCGCCAGCAGCGTGACAGCACCCTACGAGCAGTACTTC. This codes for CASSVTAPYEQYF.

This clonotype occurred a few times. J is TRBJ1-2 and V is TRBV6-1, with D possibly matching TRBD1 (5 bases). V lost 6 bases, J lost 8 bases, and 19 bases lay in between. Germline V CDR1 and CDR2: MNHNS, SASEGT. There are 14 residues in the CDR3. As DNA, the CDR3 is TGTGCCAGCAGACATACAGGAATCTACTCGGGCTACACCTTC. As protein: CASRHTGIYSGYTF.

This chain connects TRBV2 to TRBJ2-1, with a weak D call TRBD1 (5 bases). This CDR3 is 19 amino acids long. Germline CDR1 and CDR2: SNHLY and FYNNEI. The V end was cut by 6 bases, the J end by 1 base, with 25 bases between. The CDR3 nucleotides read TGTGCCAGCAGCTATCAGGACAACCGCAAATTGTTTTCCTACAATGAGCAGTTCTTC. As protein: CASSYQDNRKLFSYNEQFF.

For the CDR3, the DNA is TGTGCCAGCAGCTTGGGACGCCCGTCTACTCTGACTTTC. This translates into CASSLGRPSTLTF. The V gene is TRBV7-9, the J gene TRBJ2-6; either TRBD1 or TRBD2 may supply D (5 bases each). V gave up 3 bases and J gave up 16 bases, with 16 bases separating them. Germline loops: CDR1 SEHNR, CDR2 FQNEAQ (reference sequence). The CDR3 runs 13 residues.

The V and J genes are TRBV28 and TRBJ2-2, with D maybe TRBD1 (5 bases). The CDR3 sequence is 15 residues long. Germline lookup yields CDR1 MDHEN and CDR2 SYDVKM. The V end was cut by 6 bases, the J end by 0 bases, with 11 bases between. CDR3 amino acids: CASSRTLSNTGELFF. CDR3 bases: TGTGCCAGCAGCCGGACACTATCGAACACCGGGGAGCTGTTTTTT.

This clonotype was detected many times. The chain links TRBV5-1 to TRBJ2-1; weak D call: TRBD2 (6 bases). Trimming stripped 2 bases from V and 1 base from J, with 10 bases between. CDR3 length: 15 residues. Germline V gene data show CDR1 as SGHRS and CDR2 as YFSETQ. CDR3 nucleotide sequence: TGCGCCAGCAGCTTTGTGGGGGGTTCCTACAATGAGCAGTTCTTC. Protein: CASSFVGGSYNEQFF.

The chain couples TRBV20-1 to TRBJ2-1; D remains unclear. Trimming pared 0 bases from V and 5 bases from J, leaving 11 bases between. Germline lookup yields CDR1 DFQATT and CDR2 SNEGSKA (reference sequence). The CDR3 has 14 residues. The CDR3 reads CSARDPNRNNEQFF. Here the CDR3 DNA reads TGCAGTGCTAGAGATCCCAACAGAAACAATGAGCAGTTCTTC.

This clonotype was detected ten times or more. In nucleotides, the CDR3 is TGCGCCAGCAGCTTGCTTAGCGGGGGCCCCGGGAATGAGCAGTTCTTC. This gives the protein CASSLLSGGPGNEQFF. The J gene is TRBJ2-1, the V gene TRBV5-1, with 9 bases lining up with TRBD2. There are 16 residues in the CDR3. Germline-derived CDR1 and CDR2 are SGHRS and YFSETQ. V was pared by 1 base and J by 7 bases, with 9 bases of the junction left unmatched.

This clonotype was counted between two and nine times. The V gene is TRBV10-3, the J gene TRBJ2-5; D ambiguous. The CDR3 has 14 amino acids. The germline gives CDR1 ENHRY, CDR2 SYGVKD. The V end lost 3 bases, the J end lost 4 bases, and 12 bases lay between the germline ends. The CDR3 bases are TGTGCCATCAGTGATGGGTCCGGGCGAGAGACCCAGTACTTC. Its protein is CAISDGSGRETQYF.

The rearrangement links TRBV7-8 to TRBJ1-1; D may be TRBD1 (5 bases). Trimming took off 5 bases at V and 1 base at J, with 11 bases between the two ends. The CDR3 has 14 amino acids. The V gene's germline CDR1 is SGHVS and CDR2 FQNEAQ. CDR3 residues: CASSRGVSNTEAFF. CDR3 DNA: TGTGCCAGCAGCCGAGGGGTGTCGAACACTGAAGCTTTCTTT.

This clonotype was seen a few times. V gene TRBV3-1 combines with J gene TRBJ2-6, with unresolved D. In germline, CDR1 is LGHDT, CDR2 YNNKEL (reference sequence). V gave up 5 bases and J gave up 2 bases, with 13 bases separating them. The CDR3 covers 16 residues. As DNA, the CDR3 is TGTGCCAGCAGCTGGGCGGTGAATACTGGGGCCAACGTCCTGACTTTC. Residues: CASSWAVNTGANVLTF. The variable domain in full, with the rest retrieved from reference TRBV3-1 and TRBJ2-6, is DTAVSQTPKYLVTQMGNDKSIKCEQNLGHDTMYWYKQDSKKFLKIMFSYNNKELIINETVPNRFSPKSPDKAHLNLHINSLELGDSAVYFCASSWAVNTGANVLTFGAGSRLTVL.

There are many counts of this clonotype. V gene TRBV12-3 or TRBV12-4 combines with J gene TRBJ1-2, with 7 nucleotides matching TRBD1. The CDR3 has 13 amino acids. V trimming: 4 bases; J trimming: 7 bases; junction bases outside the gene matches: 6. The CDR3 is CASSSRTGSGYTF. DNA of the CDR3: TGTGCCAGCAGTTCGCGGACAGGATCTGGCTACACCTTC.

This clonotype was seen ten or more times. The chain couples TRBV7-9 to TRBJ2-1; 9 bases match TRBD1. V was clipped by 5 bases and J by 4 bases; unmatched bases: 12. Germline CDR1 is SEHNR and CDR2 is FQNEAQ (reference sequence). The CDR3 totals 17 residues. The CDR3 loop reads CASSQSLGQGKYNEQFF. In nucleotides, the CDR3 is TGTGCCAGCAGCCAAAGCTTGGGACAGGGAAAATACAATGAGCAGTTCTTC. The full variable domain, its missing parts supplied by reference TRBV7-9 and TRBJ2-1, is DTGVSQNPRHKITKRGQNVTFRCDPISEHNRLYWYRQTLGQGPEFLTYFQNEAQLEKSRLLSDRFSAERPKGSFSTLEIQRTEQGDSAMYLCASSQSLGQGKYNEQFFGPGTRLTVL.

The rearrangement joins TRBV6-1 to TRBJ2-2; 9 nucleotides align to TRBD1. V lost 6 bases, J lost 7 bases, and 6 bases stayed unmatched. There are 14 residues in the CDR3. Germline V gene sequence: CDR1 MNHNS, CDR2 SASEGT. CDR3: CASREQGARGELFF. Written as DNA, the CDR3 is TGTGCCAGCAGAGAACAGGGGGCGCGCGGGGAGCTGTTTTTT.

The CDR3 nucleotides are TGTGCCAGCAGTCCGCCTATTGGAATAGGAGGCTACACCTTC. Translation: CASSPPIGIGGYTF. The chain combines TRBV12-3 or TRBV12-4 with TRBJ1-2, with D hard to call. The CDR3 has 14 amino acids. Trimming removed 5 bases from V and 8 bases from J, with 18 bases in between.

This clonotype was counted between two and nine times. V and J are TRBV6-1 and TRBJ1-6, with D uncertain. The CDR3 length is 15 residues. V lost 6 bases and J lost 4, with 13 bases in between. The germline V gene has CDR1 MNHNS and CDR2 SASEGT. In DNA, the CDR3 is TGTGCCAGCAGAAAAGACCCCGTATATAATTCACCCCTCCACTTT. Translation gives CASRKDPVYNSPLHF.